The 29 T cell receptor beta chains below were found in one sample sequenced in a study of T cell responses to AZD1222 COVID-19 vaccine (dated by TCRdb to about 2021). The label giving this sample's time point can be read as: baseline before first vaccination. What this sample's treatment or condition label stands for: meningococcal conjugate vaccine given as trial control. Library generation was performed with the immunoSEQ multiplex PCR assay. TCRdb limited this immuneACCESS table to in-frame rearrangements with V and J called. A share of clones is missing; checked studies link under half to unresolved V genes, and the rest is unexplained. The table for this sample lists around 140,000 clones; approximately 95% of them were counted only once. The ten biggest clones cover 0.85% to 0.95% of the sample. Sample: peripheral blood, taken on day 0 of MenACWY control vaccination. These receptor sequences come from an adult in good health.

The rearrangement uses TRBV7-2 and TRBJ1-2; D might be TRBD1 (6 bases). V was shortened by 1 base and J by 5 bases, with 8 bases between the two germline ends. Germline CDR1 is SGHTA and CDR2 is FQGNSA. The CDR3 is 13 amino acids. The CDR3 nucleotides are TGTGCCAGCAGCTTAGTAGGACAGTATGGCTACACCTTC. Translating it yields CASSLVGQYGYTF.

The CDR3 sequence: CASSPGQVNNEQFF. DNA of the CDR3: TGTGCCAGCTCACCGGGACAGGTAAACAATGAGCAGTTCTTC. The V gene is TRBV18, the J gene TRBJ2-1, with TRBD1 identical over 8 bases. Germline V gene lookup returns CDR1 KGHSH and CDR2 LQKENI. The CDR3 is made up of 14 amino acids. V shed 3 bases and J 5 bases; nucleotides not matched to a gene: 3.

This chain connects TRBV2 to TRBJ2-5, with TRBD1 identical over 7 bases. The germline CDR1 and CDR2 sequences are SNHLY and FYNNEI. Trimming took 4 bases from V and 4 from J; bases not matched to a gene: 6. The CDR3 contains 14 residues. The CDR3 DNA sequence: TGTGCCAGCAGTGTGGAACAGGGGATAGAGACCCAGTACTTC. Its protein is CASSVEQGIETQYF.

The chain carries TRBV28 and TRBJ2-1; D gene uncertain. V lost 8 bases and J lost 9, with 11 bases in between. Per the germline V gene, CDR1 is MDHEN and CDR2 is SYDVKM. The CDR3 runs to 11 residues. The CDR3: CASGRVVEQFF. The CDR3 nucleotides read TGTGCCAGCGGCCGTGTGGTTGAGCAGTTCTTC.

For the CDR3, the DNA is TGCAGTGCTATTGACAGGAACCAAGAGACCCAGTACTTC. The encoded protein is CSAIDRNQETQYF. J is TRBJ2-5 and V is TRBV20-1; D is possibly TRBD1 (6 bases). V dropped 4 bases and J dropped 0 bases, with 9 bases sitting between them. This CDR3 has 13 amino acids. Looked up from germline, CDR1 is DFQATT and CDR2 is SNEGSKA (reference sequence).

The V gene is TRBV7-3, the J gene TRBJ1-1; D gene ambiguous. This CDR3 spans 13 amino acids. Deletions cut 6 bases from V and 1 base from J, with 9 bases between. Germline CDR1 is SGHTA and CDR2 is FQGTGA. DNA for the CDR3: TGTGCCAGCAGAGAACAGCCGAACACTGAAGCTTTCTTT. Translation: CASREQPNTEAFF. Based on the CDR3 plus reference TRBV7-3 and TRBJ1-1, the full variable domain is GAGVSQTPSNKVTEKGKYVELRCDPISGHTALYWYRQSLGQGPEFLIYFQGTGAADDSGLPNDRFFAVRPEGSVSTLKIQRTERGDSAVYLCASREQPNTEAFFGQGTRLTVV.

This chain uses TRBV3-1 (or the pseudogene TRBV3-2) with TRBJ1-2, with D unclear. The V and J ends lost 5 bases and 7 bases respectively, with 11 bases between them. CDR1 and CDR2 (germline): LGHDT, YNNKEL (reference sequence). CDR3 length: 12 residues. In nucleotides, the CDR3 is TGTGCCAGCAGCGTCCGAGGTGGTGGCTACACCTTC. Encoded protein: CASSVRGGGYTF.

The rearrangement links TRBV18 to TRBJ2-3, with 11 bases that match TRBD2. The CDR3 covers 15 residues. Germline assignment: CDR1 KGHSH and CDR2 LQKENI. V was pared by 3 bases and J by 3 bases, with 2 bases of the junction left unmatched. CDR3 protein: CASSPSGGATDTQYF. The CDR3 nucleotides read TGTGCCAGCTCACCTAGCGGGGGGGCGACAGATACGCAGTATTTT.

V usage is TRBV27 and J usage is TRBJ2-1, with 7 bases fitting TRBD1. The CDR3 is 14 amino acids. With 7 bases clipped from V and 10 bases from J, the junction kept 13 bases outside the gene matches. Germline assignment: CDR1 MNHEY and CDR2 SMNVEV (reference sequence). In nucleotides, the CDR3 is TGTGCCAGCACCCCGGTGACAGGGCAATGGGAGCAGTTCTTC. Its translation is CASTPVTGQWEQFF.

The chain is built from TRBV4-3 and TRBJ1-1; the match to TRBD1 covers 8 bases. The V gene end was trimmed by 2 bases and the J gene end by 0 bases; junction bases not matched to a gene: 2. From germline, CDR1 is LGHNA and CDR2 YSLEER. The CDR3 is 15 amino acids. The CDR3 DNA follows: TGCGCCAGCAGCCAATACAGGGGGATGAACACTGAAGCTTTCTTT. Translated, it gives CASSQYRGMNTEAFF.

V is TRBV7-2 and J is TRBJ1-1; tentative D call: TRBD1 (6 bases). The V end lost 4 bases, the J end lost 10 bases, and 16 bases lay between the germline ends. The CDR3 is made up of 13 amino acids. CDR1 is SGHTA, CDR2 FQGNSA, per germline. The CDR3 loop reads CASSSSYRDGAFF. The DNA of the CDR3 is TGTGCCAGCAGCTCGTCTTACAGGGACGGAGCTTTCTTT.

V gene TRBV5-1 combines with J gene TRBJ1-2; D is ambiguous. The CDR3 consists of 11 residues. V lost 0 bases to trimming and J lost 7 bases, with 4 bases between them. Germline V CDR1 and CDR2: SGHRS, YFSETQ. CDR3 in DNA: TGCGCCAGCAGCTTGGGCCCTGGCTACACCTTC. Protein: CASSLGPGYTF.

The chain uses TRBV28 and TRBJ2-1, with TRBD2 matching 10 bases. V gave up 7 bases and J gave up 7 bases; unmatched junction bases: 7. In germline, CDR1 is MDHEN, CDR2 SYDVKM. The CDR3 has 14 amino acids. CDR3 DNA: TGTGCCAGCACTATGGGGACTAGCGAAAATGAGCAGTTCTTC. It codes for CASTMGTSENEQFF.

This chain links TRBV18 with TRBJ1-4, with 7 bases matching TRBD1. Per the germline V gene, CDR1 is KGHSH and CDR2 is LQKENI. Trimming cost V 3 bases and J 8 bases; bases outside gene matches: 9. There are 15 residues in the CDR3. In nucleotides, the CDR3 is TGTGCCAGCTCACCCGACAGGGTTGTTCAGGAAAAACTGTTTTTT. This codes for CASSPDRVVQEKLFF.

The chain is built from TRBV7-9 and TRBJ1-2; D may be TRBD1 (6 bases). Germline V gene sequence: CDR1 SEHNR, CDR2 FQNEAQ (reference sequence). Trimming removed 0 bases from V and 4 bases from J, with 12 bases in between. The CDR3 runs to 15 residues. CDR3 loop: CASSLAEGGSYGYTF. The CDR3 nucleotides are TGTGCCAGCAGCTTAGCGGAGGGGGGAAGCTATGGCTACACCTTC.

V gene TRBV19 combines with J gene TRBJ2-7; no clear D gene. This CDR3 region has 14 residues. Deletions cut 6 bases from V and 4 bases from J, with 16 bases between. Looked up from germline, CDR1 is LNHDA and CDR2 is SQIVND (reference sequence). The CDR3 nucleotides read TGTGCCAGTAGCCTATATGTGAAACCTTACGAGCAGTACTTC. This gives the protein CASSLYVKPYEQYF.

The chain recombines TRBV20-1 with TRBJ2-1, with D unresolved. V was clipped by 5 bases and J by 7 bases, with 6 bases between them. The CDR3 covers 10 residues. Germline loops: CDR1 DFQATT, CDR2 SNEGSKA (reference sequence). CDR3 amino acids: CSAGLNEQFF. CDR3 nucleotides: TGCAGTGCTGGGTTGAATGAGCAGTTCTTC.

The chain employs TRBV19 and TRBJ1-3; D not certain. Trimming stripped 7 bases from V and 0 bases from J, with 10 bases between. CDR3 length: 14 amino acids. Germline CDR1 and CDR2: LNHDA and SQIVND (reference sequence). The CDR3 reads CASTPAHSGNTIYF. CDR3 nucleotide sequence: TGTGCCAGTACCCCGGCACACTCTGGAAACACCATATATTTT.

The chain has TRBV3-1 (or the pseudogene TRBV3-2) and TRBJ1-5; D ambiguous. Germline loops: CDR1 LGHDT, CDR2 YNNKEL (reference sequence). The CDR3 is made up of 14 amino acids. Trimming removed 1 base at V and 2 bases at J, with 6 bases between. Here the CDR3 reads CASSQGSGNQPQHF. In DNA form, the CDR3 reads TGTGCCAGCAGCCAAGGGTCCGGCAATCAGCCCCAGCATTTT.

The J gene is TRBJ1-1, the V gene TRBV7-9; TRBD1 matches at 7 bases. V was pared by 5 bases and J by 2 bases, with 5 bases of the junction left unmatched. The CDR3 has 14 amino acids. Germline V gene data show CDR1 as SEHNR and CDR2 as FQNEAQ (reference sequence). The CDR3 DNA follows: TGTGCCAGCAGCGCCAGGGGGTCTAACACTGAAGCTTTCTTT. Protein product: CASSARGSNTEAFF.

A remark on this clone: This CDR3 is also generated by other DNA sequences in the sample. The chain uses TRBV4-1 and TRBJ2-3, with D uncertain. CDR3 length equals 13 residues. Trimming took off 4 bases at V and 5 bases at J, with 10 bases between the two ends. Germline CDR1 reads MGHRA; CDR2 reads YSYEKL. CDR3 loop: CASSPRIRDTQYF. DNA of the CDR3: TGCGCCAGCAGCCCCCGGATAAGAGATACGCAGTATTTT.

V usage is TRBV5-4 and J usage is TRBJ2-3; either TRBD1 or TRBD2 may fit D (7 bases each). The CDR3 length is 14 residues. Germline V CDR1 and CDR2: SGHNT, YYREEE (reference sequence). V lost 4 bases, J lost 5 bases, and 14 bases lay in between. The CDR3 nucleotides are TGTGCCAGCAGCCCCAGGGGGGGGGTAGATACGCAGTATTTT. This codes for CASSPRGGVDTQYF.

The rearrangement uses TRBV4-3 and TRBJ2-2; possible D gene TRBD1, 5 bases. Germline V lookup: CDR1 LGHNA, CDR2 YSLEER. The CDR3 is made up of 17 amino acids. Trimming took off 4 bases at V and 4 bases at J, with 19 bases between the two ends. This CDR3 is CASSPLTTSDSTGELFF. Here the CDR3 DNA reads TGCGCCAGCAGCCCACTAACAACTTCAGACAGCACCGGGGAGCTGTTTTTT.

The CDR3 region is CASSVSGSLTGELFF. DNA for the CDR3: TGTGCCAGTAGTGTGAGCGGGAGCCTAACCGGGGAGCTGTTTTTT. The V and J genes are TRBV19 and TRBJ2-2, with 8 bases that match TRBD2. Per germline, CDR1 LNHDA and CDR2 SQIVND (reference sequence). J lost 5 bases, V lost 5 bases, and 7 bases had no gene match. The CDR3 totals 15 residues.

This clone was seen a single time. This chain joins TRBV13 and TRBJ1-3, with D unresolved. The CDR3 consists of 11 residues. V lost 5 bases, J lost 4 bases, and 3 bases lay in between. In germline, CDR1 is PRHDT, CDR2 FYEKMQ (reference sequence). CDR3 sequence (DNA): TGTGCCAGCAGCCCCGGAAACACCATATATTTT. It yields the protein CASSPGNTIYF.

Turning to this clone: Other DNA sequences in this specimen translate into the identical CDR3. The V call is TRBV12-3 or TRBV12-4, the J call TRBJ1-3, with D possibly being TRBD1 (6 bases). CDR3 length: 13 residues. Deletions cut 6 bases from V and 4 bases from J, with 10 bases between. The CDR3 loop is CASSLDRGNTIYF. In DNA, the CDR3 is TGTGCCAGCAGCCTCGACAGGGGAAACACCATATATTTT.

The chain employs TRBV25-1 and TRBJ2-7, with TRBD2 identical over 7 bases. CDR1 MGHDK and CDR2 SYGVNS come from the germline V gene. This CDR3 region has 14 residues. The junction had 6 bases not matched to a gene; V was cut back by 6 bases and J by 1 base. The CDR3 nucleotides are TGTGCCAGCAGGGGGAGGGACTTTTCCTACGAGCAGTACTTC. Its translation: CASRGRDFSYEQYF.

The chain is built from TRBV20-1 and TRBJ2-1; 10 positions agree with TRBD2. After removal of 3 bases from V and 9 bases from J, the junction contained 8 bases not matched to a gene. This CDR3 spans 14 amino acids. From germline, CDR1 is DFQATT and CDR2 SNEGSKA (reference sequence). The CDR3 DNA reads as TGCAGTGCTAGTGTGCTAGCGGGAGACGGTGAGCAGTTCTTC. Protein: CSASVLAGDGEQFF.

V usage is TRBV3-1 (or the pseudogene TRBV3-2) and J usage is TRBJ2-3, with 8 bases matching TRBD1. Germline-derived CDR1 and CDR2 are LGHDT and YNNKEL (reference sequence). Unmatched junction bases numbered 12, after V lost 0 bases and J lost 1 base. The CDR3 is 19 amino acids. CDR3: CASSQEYTQGAKGTDTQYF. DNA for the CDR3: TGTGCCAGCAGCCAAGAGTATACGCAGGGGGCGAAGGGCACAGATACGCAGTATTTT.